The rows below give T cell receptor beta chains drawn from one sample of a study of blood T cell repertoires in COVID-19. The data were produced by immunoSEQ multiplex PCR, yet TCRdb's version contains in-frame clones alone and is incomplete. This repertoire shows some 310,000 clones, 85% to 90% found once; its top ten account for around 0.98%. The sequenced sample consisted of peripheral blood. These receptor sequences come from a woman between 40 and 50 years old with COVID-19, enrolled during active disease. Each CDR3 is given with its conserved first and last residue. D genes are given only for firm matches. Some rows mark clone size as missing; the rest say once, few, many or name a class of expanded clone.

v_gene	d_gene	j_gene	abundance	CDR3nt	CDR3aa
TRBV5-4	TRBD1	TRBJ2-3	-	TGTGCCACGACCGGGACAGGGGACCATACGCAGTATTTT	CATTGTGDHTQYF
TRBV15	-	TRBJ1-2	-	TGTGCCACCAGCAGAGATCTAGGGGCTCTGGGTGGCTACACCTTC	CATSRDLGALGGYTF
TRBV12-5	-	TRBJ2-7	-	TGTGCTAGTGGTTTTAGCGGATTACCCTACGAGCAGTACTTC	CASGFSGLPYEQYF
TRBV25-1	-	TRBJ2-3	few	TGTGCCAGCACGCTAGCTGGCACAGATACGCAGTATTTT	CASTLAGTDTQYF
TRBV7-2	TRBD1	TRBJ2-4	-	TGTGCCAGCAGCTCCGACAGGGAACTAATTCAGTACTTC	CASSSDRELIQYF
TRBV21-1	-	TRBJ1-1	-	TGTGCCAGCAGCAAAGAGGGAGGGGTGAACACTGAAGCTTTCTTT	CASSKEGGVNTEAFF
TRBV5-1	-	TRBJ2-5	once	TGCGCCAGCAGCTTGAACAGGGCTCAAGAGACCCAGTACTTC	CASSLNRAQETQYF
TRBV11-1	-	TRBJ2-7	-	TGTGCCAGCAGCCACGGTCGGTACGAGCAGTACTTC	CASSHGRYEQYF
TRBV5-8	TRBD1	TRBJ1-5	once	TGTGCCAGCAGCCCGACAACAGGGGTTATGAATCAGCCCCAGCATTTT	CASSPTTGVMNQPQHF
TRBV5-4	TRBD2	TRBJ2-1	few	TGTGCCAGCAGCTTGGGACTAGCGGGGAACAATGAGCAGTTCTTC	CASSLGLAGNNEQFF
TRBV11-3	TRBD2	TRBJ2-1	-	TGTGCCAGCAGCTCCCTAGGCGGGAGGGCCGATGAGCAGTTCTTC	CASSSLGGRADEQFF
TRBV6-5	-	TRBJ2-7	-	TGTGCCAGCAGGGTGGACAGGACTACCTACGAGCAGTACTTC	CASRVDRTTYEQYF
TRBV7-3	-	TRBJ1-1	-	TGTGCCAGCAGCCCGGCAGGGCGGACTGAAGCTTTCTTT	CASSPAGRTEAFF
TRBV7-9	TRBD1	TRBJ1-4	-	TGTGCCAGCAGACAGGGGTTTGGTGAAAAACTGTTTTTT	CASRQGFGEKLFF
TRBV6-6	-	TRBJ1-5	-	TGTGCCAGCAGTTACCCACAGGGAGATGGTCAGCCCCAGCATTTT	CASSYPQGDGQPQHF
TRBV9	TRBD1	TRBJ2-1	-	TGTGCCAGCAGCGTATCGCAGGGGGCTCAGTTCTTC	CASSVSQGAQFF
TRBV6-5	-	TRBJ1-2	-	TGTGCCAGCAGTTACTCGGGGGGGTATGGCTACACCTTC	CASSYSGGYGYTF
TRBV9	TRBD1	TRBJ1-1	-	TGTGCCAGCAGCGAGGGACAGGGGGGAACTGAAGCTTTCTTT	CASSEGQGGTEAFF
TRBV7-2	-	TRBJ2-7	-	TGTGCCAGCAGCTTTCGACTCTACGAGCAGTACTTC	CASSFRLYEQYF
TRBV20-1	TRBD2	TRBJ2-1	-	TGCAGTGCTAGGGGACTAGCGGAGCAGTTCTTC	CSARGLAEQFF
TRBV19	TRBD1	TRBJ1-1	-	TGTGCCAGTAACTCGGCGGGACAGGAAGGGCGCACTGAAGCTTTCTTT	CASNSAGQEGRTEAFF
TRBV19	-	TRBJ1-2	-	TGTGCCAGTAGTACCGACAGCTATGGCTACACCTTC	CASSTDSYGYTF
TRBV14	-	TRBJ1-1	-	TGTGCCAGCAGCCAAGAGCTCACAGGTATAGCTTTCTTT	CASSQELTGIAFF
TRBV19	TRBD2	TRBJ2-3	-	TGTGCCAGTAGTCGGCGGGAGGGCTCCACAGATACGCAGTATTTT	CASSRREGSTDTQYF
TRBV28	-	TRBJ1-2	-	TGTGCCAGCAGCCCGCCAGGGACTCCTAACTATGGCTACACCTTC	CASSPPGTPNYGYTF
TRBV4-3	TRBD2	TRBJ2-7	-	TGCGCCAGCAGCCAAGACCTAGCGGGAGGGACCTACGAGCAGTACTTC	CASSQDLAGGTYEQYF
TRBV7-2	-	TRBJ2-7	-	TGTGCCAGCAGCTTATTTGCGGGATTTGGCTACGAGCAGTACTTC	CASSLFAGFGYEQYF
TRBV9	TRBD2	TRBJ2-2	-	TGTGCCAGCAGCCCACGGACTAGCGGTAACACCGGGGAGCTGTTTTTT	CASSPRTSGNTGELFF
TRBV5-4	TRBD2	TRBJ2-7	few	TGTGCCAGCAGCCCGAAGGGACTACCCTACGAGCAGTACTTC	CASSPKGLPYEQYF
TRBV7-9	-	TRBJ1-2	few	TGTGCCAGCAACCACATTAACTATGGCTACACCTTC	CASNHINYGYTF
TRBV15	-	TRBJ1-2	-	TGTGCCACCAGCAGAGTACGTAGGCAGGGGTCTTCACACTATGGCTACACCTTC	CATSRVRRQGSSHYGYTF
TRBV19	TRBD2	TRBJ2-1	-	TGTGCCAGTAGTATGACTAGCGGGAGCTACAATGAGCAGTTCTTC	CASSMTSGSYNEQFF
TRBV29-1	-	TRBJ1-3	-	TGCAGCCTGACGGCGGGGGGAGTAAACACCATATATTTT	CSLTAGGVNTIYF
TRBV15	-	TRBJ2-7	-	TGTGCCACCAGCAGAGATCCAGGCCACGAGCAGTACTTC	CATSRDPGHEQYF
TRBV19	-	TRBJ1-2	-	TGTGCCAGTAGAAAGGCGGGCAGTCTCCTTAACGGCTACACCTTC	CASRKAGSLLNGYTF
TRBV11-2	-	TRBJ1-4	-	TGTGCCAGCAGCTCCTATAATGAAAAACTGTTTTTT	CASSSYNEKLFF
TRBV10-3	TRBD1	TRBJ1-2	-	TGTGCCATCAGTGAGAGGACAGGGGATGGCTACACCTTC	CAISERTGDGYTF
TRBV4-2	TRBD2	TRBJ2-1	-	TGTGCCAGCAGCCAGACACCGGGACTAGCGGGGGGGACCTACAATGAGCAGTTCTTC	CASSQTPGLAGGTYNEQFF
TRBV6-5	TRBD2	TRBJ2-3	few	TGTGCCAGCAGACGGGGGGGCAGCACAGATACGCAGTATTTT	CASRRGGSTDTQYF
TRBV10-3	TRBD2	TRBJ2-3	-	TGTGCCACTACTAGCGAGAACACAGATACGCAGTATTTT	CATTSENTDTQYF
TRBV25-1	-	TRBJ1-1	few	TGTGCCAGCAGTGAATCCCGGGGGGCGACCACTGAAGCTTTCTTT	CASSESRGATTEAFF
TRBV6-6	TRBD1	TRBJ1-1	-	TGTGCCATCCGGCCAGGGGGCACTGAAGCTTTCTTT	CAIRPGGTEAFF
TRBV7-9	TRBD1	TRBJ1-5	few	TGTGCCAGCAGCCATTCAGGGGGGAAGCAGCCCCAGCATTTT	CASSHSGGKQPQHF
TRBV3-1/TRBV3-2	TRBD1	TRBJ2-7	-	TGTGCCAGCAGCCCCACAGGGGGCGAGAACGAGCAGTACTTC	CASSPTGGENEQYF
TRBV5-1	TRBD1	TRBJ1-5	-	TGCGCCAGCAGCTACACAGGGGGCCAGCCCCAGCATTTT	CASSYTGGQPQHF
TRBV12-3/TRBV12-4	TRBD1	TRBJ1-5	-	TGTGCCAGCAGAGGGGGCGCATATCAGCCCCAGCATTTT	CASRGGAYQPQHF
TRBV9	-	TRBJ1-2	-	TGTGCCAGCAGCGCACAGGAGTATGGCTACACCTTC	CASSAQEYGYTF
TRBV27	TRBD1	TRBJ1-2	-	TGTGCCAGCAGGGCCACCGGGACAGGGCACGGCTACACCTTC	CASRATGTGHGYTF
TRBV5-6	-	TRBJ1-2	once	TGTGCCAGCAGCTCTAGCCTAGACAACGCTAACTACTATGGCTACACCTTC	CASSSSLDNANYYGYTF
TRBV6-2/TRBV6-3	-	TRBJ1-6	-	TGTGCCAGCAGTTACTGGGGAGCCCGCGATTCACCCCTCCACTTT	CASSYWGARDSPLHF
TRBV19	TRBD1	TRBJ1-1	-	TGTGCCAGTAGTATCGGCCAGGGGGGACCTCCGAACACTGAAGCTTTCTTT	CASSIGQGGPPNTEAFF
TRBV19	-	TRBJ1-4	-	TGTGCCAGTAGCCTCTCGGACTATAATGAAAAACTGTTTTTT	CASSLSDYNEKLFF
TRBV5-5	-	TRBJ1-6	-	TGTGCCAGCAGCCCCGGAGGGAGGAGCTCCTATAATTCACCCCTCCACTTT	CASSPGGRSSYNSPLHF